The 16 T cell receptor beta chains below all came from one sample that was sequenced in a study of T cell responses to AZD1222 COVID-19 vaccine. Data came from immunoSEQ multiplex PCR; TCRdb stores just in-frame clones and leaves some out. This sample lists over 130,000 clones; its ten largest clones have around 2.4%. The sample comprised peripheral blood. Receptor source: an adult in good health.

V gene TRBV7-3 combines with J gene TRBJ2-2; 8 nucleotides agree with TRBD1. Germline loops: CDR1 SGHTA, CDR2 FQGTGA. This CDR3 region has 15 residues. V gave up 2 bases and J gave up 5 bases; unmatched junction bases: 4. CDR3 amino acids: CASSLDRGGTGELFF. For the CDR3, the DNA is TGTGCCAGCAGCTTAGACAGGGGTGGGACCGGGGAGCTGTTTTTT.

The chain employs TRBV11-2 and TRBJ1-6; tentative D call: TRBD1 (6 bases). There are 14 residues in the CDR3. With 5 bases removed from V and 9 bases from J, the gap between germline ends came to 14 bases. The germline CDR1 and CDR2 sequences are SGHAT and FQNNGV. In DNA, the CDR3 is TGTGCCAGCAGCCGTGGGACATCGGGTTCACCCCTCCACTTT. Protein product: CASSRGTSGSPLHF.

This chain joins TRBV18 and TRBJ2-7; TRBD1 matches at 10 bases. The CDR3 is 15 amino acids. V lost 4 bases to trimming and J lost 6 bases; unmatched junction nucleotides: 9. Germline V lookup: CDR1 KGHSH, CDR2 LQKENI. The CDR3 DNA is TGTGCCAGCTCACAGGGGACAGGGGCGTTTGCCGAGCAGTACTTC. Its translation is CASSQGTGAFAEQYF.

The gene calls are TRBV7-8 and TRBJ2-2; possibly TRBD1 for D (5 bases). The germline V gene has CDR1 SGHVS and CDR2 FQNEAQ. The CDR3 is 16 residues long. V lost 5 bases to trimming and J lost 3 bases, with 16 bases between them. CDR3 DNA sequence: TGTGCCAGCAGCCCAACCCCGGACACCCACACCGGGGAGCTGTTTTTT. Translation: CASSPTPDTHTGELFF. Supplemented by reference TRBV7-8 and TRBJ2-2, the full variable domain reads GAGVSQSPRYKVAKRGQDVALRCDPISGHVSLFWYQQALGQGPEFLTYFQNEAQLDKSGLPSDRFFAERPEGSVSTLKIQRTQQEDSAVYLCASSPTPDTHTGELFFGEGSRLTVL.

The V call is TRBV7-6, the J call TRBJ1-2; maybe TRBD1 (6 bases). Per germline, CDR1 SGHVS and CDR2 FNYEAQ. The V end was cut by 5 bases, the J end by 3 bases, with 16 bases between. The CDR3 extends over 15 amino acids. The CDR3 sequence: CASSPGAGGYYGYTF. CDR3 sequence (DNA): TGTGCCAGCAGCCCCGGGGCGGGGGGCTACTATGGCTACACCTTC.

The CDR3, as DNA: TGTGCCAGCAGCTTAGATCCGGGGGGCGCAGATACGCAGTATTTT. This translates into CASSLDPGGADTQYF. The J gene is TRBJ2-3, the V gene TRBV11-3; D is perhaps TRBD2 (7 bases). The germline V gene encodes CDR1 SGHNT and CDR2 YENEEA. The V gene lost 0 bases and the J gene lost 4 bases, with 11 bases spanning the gap. The length of the CDR3 is 15 residues.

About this clone: Distinct nucleotide sequences in the sample also encode this CDR3. This chain connects TRBV5-1 to TRBJ1-5; unclear D gene. The CDR3 is 14 amino acids. Germline V CDR1 and CDR2: SGHRS, YFSETQ. Trimming stripped 0 bases from V and 2 bases from J, with 6 bases between. As DNA, the CDR3 is TGCGCCAGCAGCTTGGCCGGGGGCAATCAGCCCCAGCATTTT. It codes for CASSLAGGNQPQHF.

The chain is built from TRBV29-1 and TRBJ2-7, with D possibly matching TRBD1 (5 bases). Trimming removed 3 bases from V and 2 bases from J, with 8 bases in between. Germline loops: CDR1 SQVTM, CDR2 ANQGSEA. The CDR3 runs to 12 residues. CDR3 nucleotide sequence: TGCAGCGTTGAGTCAGGGACCTACGAGCAGTACTTC. Translated, it gives CSVESGTYEQYF.

V gene TRBV6-1 combines with J gene TRBJ2-7, with 8 bases that match TRBD2. Germline CDR1 reads MNHNS; CDR2 reads SASEGT. The V and J ends lost 0 bases and 3 bases, in that order; junction bases with no gene match: 7. This CDR3 comprises 16 residues. DNA of the CDR3: TGTGCCAGCAGTGAAGCCGGGGCGGGAGGATTCTACGAGCAGTACTTC. This encodes CASSEAGAGGFYEQYF.

The chain recombines TRBV6-5 with TRBJ1-5; D uncertain. Germline V lookup: CDR1 MNHEY, CDR2 SVGAGI. The CDR3 has 15 amino acids. V lost 0 bases to trimming and J lost 0 bases, with 6 bases between them. CDR3 sequence (DNA): TGTGCCAGCAGTTACTCAAGTGCTAGCAATCAGCCCCAGCATTTT. Translated, it gives CASSYSSASNQPQHF.

The chain uses TRBV6-5 and TRBJ1-6; D is ambiguous. CDR1 and CDR2 from the germline V gene are MNHEY and SVGAGI. The V end lost 10 bases, the J end lost 9 bases, and 16 bases lay between the germline ends. This CDR3 contains 13 residues. The CDR3 nucleotides read TGTGCCACCTACCCTTACGGTGGTTCACCCCTCCACTTT. It translates to CATYPYGGSPLHF.

This chain links TRBV9 with TRBJ1-2; D unclear. Germline CDR1 is SGDLS and CDR2 is YYNGEE. The CDR3 sequence is 13 residues long. Trimming removed 0 bases from V and 5 bases from J, with 8 bases in between. CDR3 in DNA: TGTGCCAGCAGCGTAGTTGTAGGGTATGGCTACACCTTC. It codes for CASSVVVGYGYTF.

This rearrangement joins TRBV19 to TRBJ1-1, with D possibly TRBD1 on 5 matching bases. Germline CDR1 reads LNHDA; CDR2 reads SQIVND (reference sequence). V lost 4 bases and J 0 bases, leaving 9 bases between the germline ends. The CDR3 contains 14 residues. CDR3 sequence (DNA): TGTGCCAGTAGTACGAGACAGCTGAACACTGAAGCTTTCTTT. Translated: CASSTRQLNTEAFF.

The J gene is TRBJ1-4, the V gene TRBV7-9; no firm D call. The CDR3 is 15 amino acids. Trimming pared 5 bases from V and 7 bases from J, leaving 17 bases between. CDR1 and CDR2 from the germline V gene are SEHNR and FQNEAQ (reference sequence). The DNA for the CDR3 is TGTGCCAGCAGCCGAGGCGGGCGTCGAGGTGAAAAACTGTTTTTT. Translation gives CASSRGGRRGEKLFF.

The V and J genes are TRBV7-9 and TRBJ2-7, with D tentatively TRBD2 (6 bases). The germline CDR1 and CDR2 sequences are SEHNR and FQNEAQ (reference sequence). The CDR3 contains 18 residues. The V end was cut by 1 base, the J end by 2 bases, with 21 bases between. The CDR3 spells CASSLGGAGTRKTYEQYF. CDR3 DNA sequence: TGTGCCAGCAGCTTAGGAGGAGCCGGGACTCGGAAAACCTACGAGCAGTACTTC.

The chain employs TRBV2 and TRBJ2-1; TRBD2 matches at 7 bases. Unmatched junction bases numbered 9, after V lost 4 bases and J lost 0 bases. The CDR3 length is 17 residues. Germline V lookup: CDR1 SNHLY, CDR2 FYNNEI. The DNA of the CDR3 is TGTGCCAGCAGTGGAACCGGGACTACCAGCTCCTACAATGAGCAGTTCTTC. Protein sequence: CASSGTGTTSSYNEQFF.